The 28 T cell receptor beta chains below all came from one sample that was sequenced in a study of graft-versus-host responses after intestinal transplantation. The repertoire was sequenced with immunoSEQ multiplex PCR; TCRdb's copy has only in-frame clones and lacks some. Of tens of thousands of clones in the sample, over 85% were seen once. The sample in question was PBMCs, obtained 16 days after intestinal transplant. These receptor sequences come from a human patient who received an intestinal transplant, so some T cells may come from the graft donor.

The V gene is TRBV27, the J gene TRBJ2-7, with a possible D match to TRBD2 (5 bases). Germline V gene sequence: CDR1 MNHEY, CDR2 SMNVEV (reference sequence). CDR3 length equals 17 residues. The V end was cut by 2 bases, the J end by 2 bases, with 19 bases between. The CDR3 sequence is CASSLKPLGGQPYEQYF. CDR3 in DNA: TGTGCCAGCAGTTTAAAACCCCTTGGCGGGCAACCCTACGAGCAGTACTTC.

This chain joins TRBV27 and TRBJ2-5; D ambiguous. The length of the CDR3 is 12 residues. Germline V gene sequence: CDR1 MNHEY, CDR2 SMNVEV (reference sequence). V was clipped by 5 bases and J by 0 bases, with 4 bases between them. CDR3 loop: CASSANQETQYF. The DNA of the CDR3 is TGTGCCAGCAGTGCCAACCAAGAGACCCAGTACTTC.

The chain joins TRBV7-6 to TRBJ1-4, with TRBD1 as a possible D gene (5 bases). This CDR3 spans 14 amino acids. Germline CDR1 and CDR2: SGHVS and FNYEAQ. The V gene lost 9 bases and the J gene lost 5 bases, with 16 bases spanning the gap. DNA for the CDR3: TGTGCCAGTAAAAGCCGGGACGGGAATGAAAAACTGTTTTTT. Protein sequence: CASKSRDGNEKLFF.

The rearrangement links TRBV5-1 to TRBJ2-1; 10 positions agree with TRBD2. The trim removed 0 bases at V and 3 bases at J, leaving 6 bases unmatched. The germline CDR1 and CDR2 sequences are SGHRS and YFSETQ. CDR3 length: 17 residues. The DNA for the CDR3 is TGCGCCAGCAGCTTGGGGGGCCTAGCGGGAGACTACAATGAGCAGTTCTTC. It yields the protein CASSLGGLAGDYNEQFF.

This chain uses TRBV30 with TRBJ2-7, with D perhaps matching TRBD2 (5 bases). V was shortened by 2 bases and J by 1 base, with 6 bases between the two germline ends. The CDR3 has 12 residues. Looked up from germline, CDR1 is GTSNPN and CDR2 is SVGIG (reference sequence). DNA of the CDR3: TGTGCCTGGAGTCGGGGATCCTACGAGCAGTACTTC. Its protein is CAWSRGSYEQYF.

V gene TRBV19 combines with J gene TRBJ1-1; 7 positions agree with TRBD1. From germline, CDR1 is LNHDA and CDR2 SQIVND (reference sequence). The CDR3 has 14 residues. Trimming cost V 5 bases and J 1 base; bases outside gene matches: 4. The CDR3 protein is CASSPGDRNTEAFF. In DNA form, the CDR3 reads TGTGCCAGTAGTCCAGGGGACAGGAACACTGAAGCTTTCTTT.

The V gene is TRBV4-3, the J gene TRBJ2-3; unclear D gene. Trimming left V 2 bases short and J 3 bases short, with 6 bases between. Germline-derived CDR1 and CDR2 are LGHNA and YSLEER. The CDR3 loop spans 13 amino acids. DNA of the CDR3: TGCGCCAGCAGCCAAACTGGGACAGATACGCAGTATTTT. Protein: CASSQTGTDTQYF.

V gene TRBV19 combines with J gene TRBJ2-7; the D gene is possibly TRBD2 (5 bases). The V end lost 7 bases, the J end lost 3 bases, and 13 bases lay between the germline ends. The CDR3 is 13 residues long. Germline loops: CDR1 LNHDA, CDR2 SQIVND (reference sequence). CDR3 nucleotides: TGTGCCAGTACTTCAGGAGGAGTCTACGAGCAGTACTTC. The encoded protein is CASTSGGVYEQYF.

In this sample, this clone turned up a few times. The DNA for the CDR3 is TGTGCCAGCAGCGTAGAGCCAGGGATTTTTGAAAATGAGCAGTTCTTC. Protein sequence: CASSVEPGIFENEQFF. The chain joins TRBV9 to TRBJ2-1; TRBD1 is a possible D gene (5 bases). The CDR3 loop spans 16 amino acids. In germline, CDR1 is SGDLS, CDR2 YYNGEE. V lost 0 bases, J lost 7 bases, and 17 bases lay in between.

The chain combines TRBV28 with TRBJ2-1, with 8 positions matching TRBD2. The CDR3 consists of 16 residues. Losses at the gene ends were 8 bases for V and 8 bases for J; bases not matched to a gene: 17. The germline V gene has CDR1 MDHEN and CDR2 SYDVKM. The CDR3 DNA follows: TGTGCCAGCGGTCAACTAGCGGTGCTTGGGATAGATGAGCAGTTCTTC. Its protein product is CASGQLAVLGIDEQFF.

The V and J genes are TRBV27 and TRBJ2-7; D gene ambiguous. The CDR3 contains 12 residues. With 8 bases removed from V and 13 bases from J, the gap between germline ends came to 21 bases. Germline lookup yields CDR1 MNHEY and CDR2 SMNVEV (reference sequence). The CDR3 region has the DNA TGTGCCAGCGGCATCCAATTCCGGGCGGAATACTTC. It encodes CASGIQFRAEYF.

This chain joins TRBV28 and TRBJ2-3, with 8 bases that match TRBD1. In germline, CDR1 is MDHEN, CDR2 SYDVKM. The CDR3 has 16 residues. Trimming at V came to 5 bases and at J to 2 bases, leaving 9 bases not matched to a gene. CDR3 in amino acids: CASSAYRGLITDTQYF. The CDR3 nucleotides are TGTGCCAGCAGTGCCTACAGGGGGTTGATCACAGATACGCAGTATTTT. Complete variable domain (other parts from reference TRBV28 and TRBJ2-3): DVKVTQSSRYLVKRTGEKVFLECVQDMDHENMFWYRQDPGLGLRLIYFSYDVKMKEKGDIPEGYSVSREKKERFSLILESASTNQTSMYLCASSAYRGLITDTQYFGPGTRLTVL.

CDR3 nucleotides: TGTGCCAGCAGTAGGGCGGTAACAGATACGCAGTATTTT. As protein: CASSRAVTDTQYF. The chain employs TRBV27 and TRBJ2-3; no clear D. The CDR3 consists of 13 residues. The V end lost 5 bases, the J end lost 3 bases, and 9 bases lay between the germline ends. Germline V gene lookup returns CDR1 MNHEY and CDR2 SMNVEV (reference sequence).

In regard to this clone: The junction and the germline gene differ at one end; a read error may be behind it. The V call is TRBV7-9, the J call TRBJ1-1; the D is unclear. Germline-derived CDR1 and CDR2 are SEHNR and FQNEAQ (reference sequence). This CDR3 spans 13 amino acids. DNA of the CDR3: TGTGCCATCAGCTTTGGTCAGAAGCTTGAAGCTTTCTTT. This codes for CAISFGQKLEAFF.

The chain has TRBV5-4 and TRBJ2-1, with TRBD2 matching over 7 bases. The V gene end was trimmed by 5 bases and the J gene end by 4 bases; junction bases not matched to a gene: 9. The germline V gene encodes CDR1 SGHNT and CDR2 YYREEE (reference sequence). There are 15 residues in the CDR3. In DNA, the CDR3 is TGTGCCAGCAGGGATCTAGCGGAAAATTACAATGAGCAGTTCTTC. It codes for CASRDLAENYNEQFF.

This chain connects TRBV9 to TRBJ2-1; 11 bases fit TRBD2. V gave up 3 bases and J gave up 4 bases; unmatched junction bases: 6. This CDR3 is built from 16 residues. In germline, CDR1 is SGDLS, CDR2 YYNGEE. The CDR3 sequence: CASSGTTSGGYNEQFF. CDR3 sequence (DNA): TGTGCCAGCAGCGGAACCACTAGCGGGGGTTACAATGAGCAGTTCTTC.

This chain uses TRBV4-2 with TRBJ2-2, with 13 nucleotides matching TRBD2. The CDR3 loop spans 17 amino acids. Germline lookup yields CDR1 LGHNA and CDR2 YNFKEQ. The V gene end was trimmed by 4 bases and the J gene end by 0 bases; junction bases not matched to a gene: 2. The CDR3 nucleotides are TGTGCCAGCAGCCCCGGACTAGCGGGGGCGAACACCGGGGAGCTGTTTTTT. It specifies CASSPGLAGANTGELFF.

The rearrangement links TRBV5-1 to TRBJ2-1, with D unresolved. CDR1 and CDR2 (germline): SGHRS, YFSETQ. V was clipped by 7 bases and J by 2 bases, with 10 bases between them. The CDR3 is 13 amino acids. The CDR3 is CASRLDTYNEQFF. The CDR3 region has the DNA TGCGCCAGCCGTCTCGACACCTACAATGAGCAGTTCTTC.

The gene calls are TRBV28 and TRBJ2-3; 9 bases line up with TRBD2. After removal of 3 bases from V and 0 bases from J, the junction contained 1 base not matched to a gene. The CDR3 spans 15 residues. Germline assignment: CDR1 MDHEN and CDR2 SYDVKM. The CDR3 DNA reads TGTGCCAGCAGTTTTGCGGGAGGGAGCACAGATACGCAGTATTTT. This sequence encodes CASSFAGGSTDTQYF.

The rearrangement uses TRBV25-1 and TRBJ2-1; D is possibly TRBD2 (5 bases). V dropped 3 bases and J dropped 6 bases, with 15 bases sitting between them. This CDR3 region has 15 residues. Germline V lookup: CDR1 MGHDK, CDR2 SYGVNS. The CDR3 reads CASSDPRDWRNEQFF. As DNA, the CDR3 is TGTGCCAGCAGTGACCCACGGGATTGGCGCAATGAGCAGTTCTTC.

The genes are TRBV7-3 and TRBJ2-1; 7 bases fit TRBD2. CDR1 and CDR2 from the germline V gene are SGHTA and FQGTGA. The CDR3 length is 16 residues. V lost 4 bases and J lost 4; bases outside the gene matches: 10. CDR3: CASSSPRGGRYNEQFF. DNA of the CDR3: TGTGCCAGCAGCTCCCCGAGGGGCGGGAGATACAATGAGCAGTTCTTC.

CDR3 amino acids: CASRVRGGYSNQPQHF. Here the CDR3 DNA reads TGTGCCAGCCGCGTCCGGGGAGGATATAGCAATCAGCCCCAGCATTTT. This rearrangement joins TRBV27 to TRBJ1-5, with D unclear. Germline V gene data show CDR1 as MNHEY and CDR2 as SMNVEV (reference sequence). V shed 8 bases and J shed 0 bases, with 17 bases lying between them. The CDR3 has 16 residues.

This clone was seen only once. V and J are TRBV9 and TRBJ2-7; 7 nucleotides line up with TRBD1. This CDR3 is 14 amino acids long. Trimming took 1 base from V and 6 from J; bases not matched to a gene: 7. CDR1 and CDR2 (germline): SGDLS, YYNGEE. DNA of the CDR3: TGTGCCAGCAGCGTAACGGCAGGGGGTCCCGAGCAGTACTTC. Translating gives CASSVTAGGPEQYF.

This clone was observed a single time. This specimen includes other DNA sequences encoding the same CDR3. The chain joins TRBV9 to TRBJ2-1; 8 bases align to TRBD2. The germline V gene encodes CDR1 SGDLS and CDR2 YYNGEE. This CDR3 contains 18 residues. Losses at the gene ends were 3 bases for V and 5 bases for J; bases not matched to a gene: 16. Here the CDR3 reads CASSARGGLVAGHNEQFF. DNA for the CDR3: TGTGCCAGCAGCGCAAGGGGTGGGTTGGTAGCGGGGCACAATGAGCAGTTCTTC.

The chain employs TRBV7-6 and TRBJ1-4, with 8 bases matching TRBD1. Germline values: CDR1 SGHVS, CDR2 FNYEAQ. The CDR3 is made up of 15 amino acids. The V and J ends lost 5 bases and 6 bases, in that order; junction bases with no gene match: 8. CDR3 region: CASSPAGGAYEKLFF. Here the CDR3 DNA reads TGTGCCAGCAGCCCCGCAGGGGGCGCCTATGAAAAACTGTTTTTT.

The genes are TRBV9 and TRBJ2-3; the D gene is possibly TRBD2 (6 bases). Germline CDR1 is SGDLS and CDR2 is YYNGEE. Between the trimmed V and J ends, which lost 0 bases and 0 bases, there was a span of 14 bases. The CDR3 covers 17 residues. CDR3 in amino acids: CASSVGEREESTDTQYF. The DNA for the CDR3 is TGTGCCAGCAGCGTAGGGGAGAGGGAGGAGAGCACAGATACGCAGTATTTT.

This sequence joins TRBV28 and TRBJ1-2, with 8 bases matching TRBD1. The germline V gene encodes CDR1 MDHEN and CDR2 SYDVKM. CDR3 length: 15 residues. With V trimmed by 5 bases and J by 4 bases, 9 bases remained unmatched. The CDR3 DNA is TGTGCCAGCAGTCGGGCCCGACAGGGGCCCTATGGCTACACCTTC. Translating gives CASSRARQGPYGYTF.

The chain has TRBV13 and TRBJ2-7; 8 bases match TRBD2. J gave up 5 bases and V 1 base, and 4 bases lay outside the gene matches. The CDR3 consists of 14 residues. From germline, CDR1 is PRHDT and CDR2 FYEKMQ (reference sequence). DNA for the CDR3: TGTGCCAGCAGCTTAGTGCGGGAGGTAAACGAGCAGTACTTC. Protein: CASSLVREVNEQYF.